Reported below is one T cell receptor beta chain. Its antigen is unidentified. The germline V gene has CDR1 MNHNS and CDR2 SASEGT. This CDR3 comprises 15 residues. V dropped 1 base and J dropped 0 bases, with 7 bases sitting between them. Primers included in the PCR were 60 Vbeta and 13 Jbeta primers. Assay: immunoSEQ multiplex PCR; the TCRdb copy retains only in-frame clones and omits some. The data hold hundreds of thousands of clones, with under 80% observed a single time. The data derive from a study of cytomegalovirus exposure and HLA in healthy donors. Study overall: From HLA-typed donors, an early data release held some 91 million unique TCRs.

Regarding the study as a whole: Rarity marked most TCR sequences, yet some public TCRs occurred in many donors. Association of fewer than 20,000 TCR beta sequences with HLA alleles was found at 0.05 false discovery rate in a later analysis.

Source material: PBMCs. The receptor's source is a female donor in good health and CMV-seronegative. The genes are TRBV6-1 and TRBJ1-3, with D perhaps TRBD1 (5 bases). CDR3 sequence (DNA): TGTGCCAGCAGTGAAGGGGGCAGCTCTGGAAACACCATATATTTT. The encoded protein is CASSEGGSSGNTIYF.